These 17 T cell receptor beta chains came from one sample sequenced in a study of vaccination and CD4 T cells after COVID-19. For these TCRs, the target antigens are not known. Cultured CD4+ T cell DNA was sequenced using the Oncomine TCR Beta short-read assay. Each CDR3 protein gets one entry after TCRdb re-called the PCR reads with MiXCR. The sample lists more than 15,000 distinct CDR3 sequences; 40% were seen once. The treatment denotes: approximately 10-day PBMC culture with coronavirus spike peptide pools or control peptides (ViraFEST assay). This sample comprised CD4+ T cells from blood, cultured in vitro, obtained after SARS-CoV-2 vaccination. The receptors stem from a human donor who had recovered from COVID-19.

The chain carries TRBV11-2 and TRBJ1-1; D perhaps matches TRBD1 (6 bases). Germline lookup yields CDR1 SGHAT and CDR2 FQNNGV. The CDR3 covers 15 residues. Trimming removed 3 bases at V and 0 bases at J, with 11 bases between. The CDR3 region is CASSLGALMNTEAFF. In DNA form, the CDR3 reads TGTGCCAGCAGCTTGGGGGCACTAATGAACACTGAAGCTTTCTTT.

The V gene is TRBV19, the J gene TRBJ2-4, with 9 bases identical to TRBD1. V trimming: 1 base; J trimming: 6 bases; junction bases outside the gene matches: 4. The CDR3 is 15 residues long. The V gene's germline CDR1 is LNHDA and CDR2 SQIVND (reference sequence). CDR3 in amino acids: CASSIATGGRNIQYF. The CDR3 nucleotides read TGTGCCAGTAGTATAGCGACAGGGGGAAGAAACATTCAGTACTTC.

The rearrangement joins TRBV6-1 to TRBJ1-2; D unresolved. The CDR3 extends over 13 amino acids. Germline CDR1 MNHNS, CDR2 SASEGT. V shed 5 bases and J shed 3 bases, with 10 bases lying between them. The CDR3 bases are TGTGCCAGCAGTCCGGACGGGGACTATGGCTACACCTTC. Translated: CASSPDGDYGYTF.

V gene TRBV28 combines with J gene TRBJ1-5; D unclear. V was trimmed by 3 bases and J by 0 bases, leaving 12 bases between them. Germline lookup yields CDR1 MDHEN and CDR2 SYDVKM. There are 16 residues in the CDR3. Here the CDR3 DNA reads TGTGCCAGCAGTTTGACAAACGTATATAGCAATCAGCCCCAGCATTTT. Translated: CASSLTNVYSNQPQHF.

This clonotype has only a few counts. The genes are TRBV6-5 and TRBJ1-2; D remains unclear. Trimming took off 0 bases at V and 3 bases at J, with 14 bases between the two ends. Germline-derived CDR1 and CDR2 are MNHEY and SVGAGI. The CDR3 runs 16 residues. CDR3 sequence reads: CASSYSNRRRYYGYTF. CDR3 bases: TGTGCCAGCAGTTACTCGAACCGAAGAAGGTACTATGGCTACACCTTC.

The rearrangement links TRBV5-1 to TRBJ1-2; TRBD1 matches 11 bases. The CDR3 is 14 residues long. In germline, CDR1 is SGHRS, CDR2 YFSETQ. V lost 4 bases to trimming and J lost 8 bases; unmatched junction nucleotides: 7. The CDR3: CASSPGQGVEGYTF. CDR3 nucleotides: TGCGCCAGCAGCCCGGGACAGGGGGTAGAAGGCTACACCTTC.

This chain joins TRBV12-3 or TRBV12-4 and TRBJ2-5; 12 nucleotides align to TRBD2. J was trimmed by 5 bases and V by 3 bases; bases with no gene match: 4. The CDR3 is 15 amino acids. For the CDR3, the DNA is TGTGCCAGCAGTTTCCCTAGCGGGGGGGTGGAGACCCAGTACTTC. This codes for CASSFPSGGVETQYF.

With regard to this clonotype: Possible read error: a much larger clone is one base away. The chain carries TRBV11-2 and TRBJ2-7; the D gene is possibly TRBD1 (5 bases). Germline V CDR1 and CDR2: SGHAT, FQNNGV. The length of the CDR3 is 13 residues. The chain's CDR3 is CASSLWQGYEPYF. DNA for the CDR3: TGTGCCAGCAGCTTGTGGCAGGGTTACGAGCCGTACTTC.

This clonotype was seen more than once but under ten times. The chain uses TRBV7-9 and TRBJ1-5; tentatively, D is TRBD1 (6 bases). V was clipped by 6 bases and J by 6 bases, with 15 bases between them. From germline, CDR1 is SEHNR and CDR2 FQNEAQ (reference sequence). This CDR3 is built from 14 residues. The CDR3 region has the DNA TGTGCCAGCAGTAAACAGGGAGGAGGTCAGCCCCAGCATTTT. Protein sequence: CASSKQGGGQPQHF.

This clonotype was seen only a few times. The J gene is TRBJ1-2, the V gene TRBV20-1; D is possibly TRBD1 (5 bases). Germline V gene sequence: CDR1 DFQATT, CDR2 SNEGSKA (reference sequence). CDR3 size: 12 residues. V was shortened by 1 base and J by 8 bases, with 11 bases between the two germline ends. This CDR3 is CSARVTGGGYTF. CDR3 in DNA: TGCAGTGCTAGAGTAACAGGCGGGGGCTACACCTTC.

DNA of the CDR3: TGCGCCAGCAGAAGTAACGCTGCGAACACTGAAGCTTTCTTT. Translated, it gives CASRSNAANTEAFF. The V call is TRBV5-1, the J call TRBJ1-1; D gene unclear. The ends were cut back, 5 bases at V and 1 base at J, with 12 bases in the middle. CDR1 is SGHRS, CDR2 YFSETQ, per germline. This CDR3 has 14 residues.

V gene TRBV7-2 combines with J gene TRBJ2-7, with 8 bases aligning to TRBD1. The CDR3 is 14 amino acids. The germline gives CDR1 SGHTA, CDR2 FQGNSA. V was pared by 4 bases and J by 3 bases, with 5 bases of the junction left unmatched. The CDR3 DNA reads TGTGCCAGCAGCTCCCGGGACAGGATCTACGAGCAGTACTTC. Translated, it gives CASSSRDRIYEQYF.

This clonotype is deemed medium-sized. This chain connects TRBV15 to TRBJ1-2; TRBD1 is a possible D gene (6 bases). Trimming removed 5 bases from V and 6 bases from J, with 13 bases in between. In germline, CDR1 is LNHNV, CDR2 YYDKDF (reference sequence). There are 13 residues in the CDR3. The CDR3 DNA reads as TGTGCCACCAGCCCCCGGGGGGCGGATGGCTACACCTTC. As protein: CATSPRGADGYTF.

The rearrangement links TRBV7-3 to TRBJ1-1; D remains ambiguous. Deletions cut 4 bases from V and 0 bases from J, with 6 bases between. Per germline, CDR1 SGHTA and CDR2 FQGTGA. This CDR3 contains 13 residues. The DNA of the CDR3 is TGTGCCAGCAGCTCGGAGATGAACACTGAAGCTTTCTTT. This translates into CASSSEMNTEAFF.

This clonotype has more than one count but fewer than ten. The CDR3 spells CASSSLYSNQPQHF. CDR3 nucleotide sequence: TGTGCCAGCAGCTCTCTTTATAGCAATCAGCCCCAGCATTTT. This chain connects TRBV7-2 to TRBJ1-5; no definite D call. The CDR3 loop spans 14 amino acids. CDR1 SGHTA and CDR2 FQGNSA come from the germline V gene. Trimming removed 4 bases at V and 0 bases at J, with 7 bases between. Variable domain in full (rest from reference TRBV7-2 and TRBJ1-5): GAGVSQSPSNKVTEKGKDVELRCDPISGHTALYWYRQSLGQGLEFLIYFQGNSAPDKSGLPSDRFSAERTGGSVSTLTIQRTQQEDSAVYLCASSSLYSNQPQHFGDGTRLSIL.

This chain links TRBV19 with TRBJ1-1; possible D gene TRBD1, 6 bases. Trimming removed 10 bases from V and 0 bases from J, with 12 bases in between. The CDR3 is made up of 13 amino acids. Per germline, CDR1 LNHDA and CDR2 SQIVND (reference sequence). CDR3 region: CATQTGLNTEAFF. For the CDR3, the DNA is TGTGCCACTCAGACAGGCCTGAACACTGAAGCTTTCTTT.

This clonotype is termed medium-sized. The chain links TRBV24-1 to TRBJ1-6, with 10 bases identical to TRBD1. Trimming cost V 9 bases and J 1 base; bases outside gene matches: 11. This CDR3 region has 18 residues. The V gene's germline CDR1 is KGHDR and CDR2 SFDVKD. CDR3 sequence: CATRKRRTGGSYNSPLHF. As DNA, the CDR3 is TGTGCCACCCGAAAGCGAAGGACAGGGGGGTCCTATAATTCACCCCTCCACTTT.